The 13 T cell receptor beta chains presented below share a single source sample, sequenced in a study of early T cells in non-severe SARS-CoV-2 infection. One entry per CDR3 protein results from TCRdb running MiXCR on the 5' RACE reads. Of 25,000 to 35,000 distinct CDR3 sequences listed, around 7% are singletons. The sample was whole blood. Every receptor here comes from an adult who was a healthcare worker with PCR-confirmed SARS-CoV-2 infection or an uninfected control (not recorded which).

V usage is TRBV20-1 and J usage is TRBJ2-5; the match to TRBD1 covers 9 bases. Germline CDR1 and CDR2: DFQATT and SNEGSKA (reference sequence). The CDR3 is 16 amino acids. The V and J ends lost 3 bases and 5 bases, in that order; junction bases with no gene match: 13. The CDR3 sequence: CSARDVQGAIIETQYF. CDR3 nucleotide sequence: TGCAGTGCTAGGGACGTACAGGGGGCTATTATCGAGACCCAGTACTTC.

There are many counts of this clonotype. This chain joins TRBV28 and TRBJ1-5; TRBD1 is a possible D gene (6 bases). Trimming took 3 bases from V and 4 from J, leaving 16 bases between them. Germline loops: CDR1 MDHEN, CDR2 SYDVKM. CDR3 length equals 16 residues. The CDR3 DNA reads TGTGCCAGCAGTTTTGGGGGGCGGCAGGGTAATCAGCCCCAGCATTTT. Its protein is CASSFGGRQGNQPQHF.

This clonotype was observed many times. The chain recombines TRBV3-1 with TRBJ1-1; D unresolved. Per the germline V gene, CDR1 is LGHDT and CDR2 is YNNKEL (reference sequence). V lost 5 bases, J lost 0 bases, and 7 bases lay in between. This CDR3 is 13 amino acids long. CDR3 loop: CASSGSMNTEAFF. CDR3 bases: TGTGCCAGCAGCGGCAGTATGAACACTGAAGCTTTCTTT.

Ten or more counts support this clonotype. The V call is TRBV27, the J call TRBJ2-3; 8 positions match TRBD2. The CDR3 length is 14 residues. V was clipped by 6 bases and J by 2 bases; unmatched bases: 4. Per germline, CDR1 MNHEY and CDR2 SMNVEV (reference sequence). The CDR3 DNA reads as TGTGCCAGCAGGACTAGCGTCTACACAGATACGCAGTATTTT. It translates to CASRTSVYTDTQYF.

This clonotype has at least ten counts. This chain joins TRBV2 and TRBJ2-7; 8 bases line up with TRBD1. This CDR3 comprises 14 residues. With V trimmed by 8 bases and J by 5 bases, 11 bases remained unmatched. CDR1 and CDR2 (germline): SNHLY, FYNNEI. CDR3 coding DNA: TGTGCCAGCCAACCGGGACAGGCGGTCGACGAGCAGTACTTC. This gives the protein CASQPGQAVDEQYF.

This clonotype showed up many times. CDR3 DNA sequence: TGCGCCAGCAGTGACCTCGACAGGACAGCCTACAATGAGCAGTTCTTC. Its translation is CASSDLDRTAYNEQFF. V gene TRBV10-1 combines with J gene TRBJ2-1, with TRBD1 as a possible D gene (6 bases). This CDR3 is built from 16 residues. With 3 bases removed from V and 2 bases from J, the gap between germline ends came to 14 bases. Looked up from germline, CDR1 is WNHNN and CDR2 is SYGVQD (reference sequence).

This clonotype was counted many times. The chain carries TRBV29-1 and TRBJ2-3; 7 bases align to TRBD2. Germline V lookup: CDR1 SQVTM, CDR2 ANQGSEA. CDR3 length: 15 amino acids. The V and J ends lost 8 bases and 2 bases, in that order; junction bases with no gene match: 13. The CDR3, as DNA: TGCAGCCTGACCTCCGCTAGCGGTACCACAGATACGCAGTATTTT. It yields the protein CSLTSASGTTDTQYF.

This clonotype was observed many times. The V and J genes are TRBV4-1 and TRBJ2-3; weak D call: TRBD2 (5 bases). The CDR3 is made up of 16 amino acids. Trimming cost V 4 bases and J 6 bases, with 20 bases left between them. Germline CDR1 reads MGHRA; CDR2 reads YSYEKL. The CDR3 is CASSRGTSIKSDTQYF. The CDR3 bases are TGCGCCAGCAGCCGAGGTACTAGTATTAAATCGGATACGCAGTATTTT.

There are many counts of this clonotype. The V and J genes are TRBV27 and TRBJ2-7; TRBD1 might be the D (6 bases). V lost 3 bases and J 6 bases, leaving 18 bases between the germline ends. The germline CDR1 and CDR2 sequences are MNHEY and SMNVEV (reference sequence). This CDR3 spans 15 amino acids. The CDR3 region has the DNA TGTGCCAGCAGTTTCGAGACAGGTGGGCGAGGCGAGCAGTACTTC. It specifies CASSFETGGRGEQYF.

This clonotype came up a few times. CDR3 sequence: CASPGNEQIRGNSGANVLTF. CDR3 DNA: TGTGCCAGCCCCGGGAACGAACAGATTCGAGGGAACTCTGGGGCCAACGTCCTGACTTTC. This chain connects TRBV28 to TRBJ2-6, with a weak D call TRBD2 (5 bases). This CDR3 contains 20 residues. Germline CDR1 MDHEN, CDR2 SYDVKM. Trimming took 8 bases from V and 0 from J, leaving 26 bases between them.

This chain uses TRBV5-1 with TRBJ2-7; the D call may be TRBD1 or TRBD2 (5 bases each). The CDR3 covers 14 residues. Germline V lookup: CDR1 SGHRS, CDR2 YFSETQ. Deletions cut 4 bases from V and 2 bases from J, with 13 bases between. The CDR3, as DNA: TGCGCCAGCAGCCCGGGACCAAGCACCTACGAGCAGTACTTC. Translated, it gives CASSPGPSTYEQYF.

This clonotype was counted at least ten times. The rearrangement uses TRBV28 and TRBJ2-7; D tentatively reads TRBD1 or TRBD2 (5 bases each). The germline gives CDR1 MDHEN, CDR2 SYDVKM. The CDR3 is made up of 17 amino acids. Trimming shortened V by 1 base and J by 3 bases, and 19 bases separated the two germline ends. For the CDR3, the DNA is TGTGCCAGCAGTTTATATACGGGACCACGGAACTACTACGAGCAGTACTTC. It yields the protein CASSLYTGPRNYYEQYF.

This clonotype was counted many times. The chain employs TRBV28 and TRBJ1-1; no clear D. Trimming left V 5 bases short and J 8 bases short, with 21 bases between. This CDR3 contains 15 residues. Germline values: CDR1 MDHEN, CDR2 SYDVKM. In DNA, the CDR3 is TGTGCCAGCAGTCAGCCGACGGATTATGAACGCGAAGCTTTCTTT. Translation: CASSQPTDYEREAFF.